This T cell receptor beta chain is from a study of Graves' ophthalmopathy and Graves' hyperthyroidism. Overall study context: The blood sample was drawn at first diagnosis and before any treatment.

There are many counts of this clonotype. Trimming stripped 7 bases from V and 0 bases from J, with 16 bases between. The CDR3 runs to 16 residues. Germline CDR1 reads LNHDA; CDR2 reads SQIVND (reference sequence). The authors amplified TCR beta CDR3 regions, and they did so from RNA transcripts for repertoire sequencing. Second-round multiplex PCR followed a first-round RT-PCR using HTBI primers. TCRdb used MiXCR to reprocess the multiplex PCR reads, holding one entry per CDR3 protein. Here the sample spans about 620,000 distinct CDR3 sequences, roughly 20% being singletons. This TCR was sampled from a woman aged 18-29 years with stable Graves' hyperthyroidism. Some clones in this sample may be carry-over from other donors' samples. The chain is built from TRBV19 and TRBJ1-5, with D perhaps TRBD1 (5 bases). The material sequenced was peripheral blood. The CDR3 loop is CASTSLDRLSNQPQHF. In DNA, the CDR3 is TGTGCCAGTACTTCCTTAGACAGACTTAGCAATCAGCCCCAGCATTTT.